This T cell receptor beta chain was retrieved from a study of vaccination effects on CD4 cells after COVID-19. About the study: Samples that were drawn after vaccination came a median of 72 days after the second dose.

The CDR3 spans 17 residues. A word on this clone: As yet, its antigen is unknown.

Repertoires were generated with immunoSEQ multiplex PCR, while TCRdb's copy carries only in-frame clones and drops some. The sample includes 15,000 or so clones, about 78% seen only once; the top ten take 18%. Before any sequencing was done, the ViraFEST assay used viral peptide pools to expand antigen-specific CD4+ T cells. Upon completion of roughly ten days in culture, CD4+ T cells were isolated. Vaccine administered to participants consisted of two doses of either BNT162b2 or mRNA-1273. The rearrangement links TRBV21-1 to TRBJ1-3; TRBD1 is the table's D call and was not checked against the DNA. TRBV21-1 is described as a pseudogene. The sequencing used CD4+ T cells from PBMCs cultured with HCoV-NL63 spike peptides, collected after COVID-19 vaccination. This receptor was identified in a human donor who received a COVID-19 vaccine. The CDR3 here is CASSKGDRTSSGNTIYF. The DNA for the CDR3 is TGTGCCAGCAGCAAAGGGGACAGGACGAGCTCTGGAAACACCATATATTTT.